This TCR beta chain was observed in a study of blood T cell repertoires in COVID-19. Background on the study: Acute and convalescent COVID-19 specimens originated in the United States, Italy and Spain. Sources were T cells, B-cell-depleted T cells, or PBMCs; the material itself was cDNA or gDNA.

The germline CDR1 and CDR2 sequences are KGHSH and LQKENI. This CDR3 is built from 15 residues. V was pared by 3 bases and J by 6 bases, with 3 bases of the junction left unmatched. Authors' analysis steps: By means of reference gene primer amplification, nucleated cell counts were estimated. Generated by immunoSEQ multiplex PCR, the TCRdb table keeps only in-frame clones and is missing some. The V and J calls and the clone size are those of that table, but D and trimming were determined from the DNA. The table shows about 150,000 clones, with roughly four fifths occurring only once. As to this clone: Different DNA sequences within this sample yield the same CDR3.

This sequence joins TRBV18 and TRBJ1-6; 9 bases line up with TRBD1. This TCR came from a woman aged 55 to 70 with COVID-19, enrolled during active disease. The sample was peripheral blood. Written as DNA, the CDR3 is TGTGCCAGCTCACCGGGACAGGGTGGTAATTCACCCCTCCACTTT. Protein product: CASSPGQGGNSPLHF.